This T cell receptor (beta chain) was observed in a study of human T cells and chemical hapten exposure. The wider study: Sensitization used 2% DPC on approximately 2 cm by approximately 2 cm upper inner arm skin. For the roughly 24-week duration of the study, patients were given weekly doses of diphenylcyclopropenone on the scalp. Study-wide points: Expanded TCRs made up significantly more big CDR3 similarity clusters than controls did.

TCRdb recomputed calls from the RACE reads with MiXCR, one row per CDR3 protein. The sample includes roughly 30,000 distinct CDR3 sequences, roughly 10% of them seen just once. CDR3 length: 14 residues. Germline V lookup: CDR1 LGHDT, CDR2 YNNKEL (reference sequence). Trimming left V 1 base short and J 7 bases short, with 11 bases between. Noted time point: patch test 2, 6 weeks after DPC sensitization. Treatment indicated: therapeutic diphenylcyclopropenone sensitization with weekly scalp DPC. Venepuncture was done earlier than the placement of each patch test. This clonotype was seen many times. Its antigen is undetermined.

The receptor's source is a man aged 30-40 years with alopecia areata. Some clones in this sample may be carry-over from other donors' samples. The chain is built from TRBV3-1 and TRBJ2-1, with D perhaps matching TRBD1 (5 bases). The specimen comprised whole blood, sampled in connection with sensitization to the hapten diphenylcyclopropenone (DPC). CDR3 nucleotides: TGTGCCAGCAGCCAAGCAAGGGGATCTAATGAGCAGTTCTTC. Translation: CASSQARGSNEQFF.